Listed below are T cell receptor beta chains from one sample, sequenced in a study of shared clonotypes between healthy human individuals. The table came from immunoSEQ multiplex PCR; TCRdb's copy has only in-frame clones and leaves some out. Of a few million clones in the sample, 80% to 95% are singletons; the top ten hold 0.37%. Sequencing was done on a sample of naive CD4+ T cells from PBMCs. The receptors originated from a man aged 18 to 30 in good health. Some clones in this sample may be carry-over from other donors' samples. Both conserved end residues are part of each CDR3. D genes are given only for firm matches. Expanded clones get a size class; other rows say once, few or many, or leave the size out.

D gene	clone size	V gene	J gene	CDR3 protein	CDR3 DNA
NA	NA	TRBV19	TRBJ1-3	CASSIRTMGGNTIYF	TGTGCCAGTAGTATCCGGACGATGGGAGGAAACACCATATATTTT
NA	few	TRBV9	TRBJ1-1	CASSVAVNTEAFF	TGTGCCAGCAGCGTAGCTGTAAACACTGAAGCTTTCTTT
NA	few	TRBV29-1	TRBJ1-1	CSVTWGSNTEAFF	TGCAGCGTCACCTGGGGATCGAACACTGAAGCTTTCTTT
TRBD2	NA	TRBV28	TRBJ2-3	CASSRGLAESTDTQYF	TGTGCCAGCAGTCGGGGACTAGCGGAAAGCACAGATACGCAGTATTTT
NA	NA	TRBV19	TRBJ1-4	CASRYRATNEKLFF	TGTGCCAGCCGATACAGGGCAACTAATGAAAAACTGTTTTTT
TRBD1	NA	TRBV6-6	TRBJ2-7	CASSYQGTGSYEQYF	TGTGCCAGCAGTTACCAAGGGACAGGGTCCTACGAGCAGTACTTC
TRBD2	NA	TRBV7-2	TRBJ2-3	CASSLGLDADTQYF	TGTGCCAGCAGCCTCGGACTAGACGCAGATACGCAGTATTTT
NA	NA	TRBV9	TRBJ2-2	CASTLGVGFGTGELFF	TGTGCCAGCACCCTTGGTGTAGGGTTTGGCACCGGGGAGCTGTTTTTT
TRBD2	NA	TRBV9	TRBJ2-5	CASSASGRGQETQYF	TGTGCCAGCAGCGCGAGCGGGAGGGGGCAAGAGACCCAGTACTTC
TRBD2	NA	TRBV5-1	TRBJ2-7	CASSLGAGGSHEQYF	TGCGCCAGCAGCTTGGGCGCGGGGGGATCCCACGAGCAGTACTTC
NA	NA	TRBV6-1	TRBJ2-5	CASIGWGRPQETQYF	TGTGCCAGCATCGGGTGGGGCAGACCCCAAGAGACCCAGTACTTC
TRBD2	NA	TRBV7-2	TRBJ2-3	CASSLGLAGGIADTQYF	TGTGCCAGCAGCTTAGGGCTAGCGGGAGGGATAGCAGATACGCAGTATTTT
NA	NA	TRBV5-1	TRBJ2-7	CASSDPGGTYEQYF	TGCGCCAGCAGCGATCCGGGGGGCACCTACGAGCAGTACTTC
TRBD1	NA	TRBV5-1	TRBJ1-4	CASSVGQGGEKLFF	TGCGCCAGCAGCGTCGGACAGGGAGGAGAAAAACTGTTTTTT
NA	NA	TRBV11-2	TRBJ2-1	CASSSVKGRLAEQFF	TGTGCCAGCAGCTCCGTTAAGGGCCGCCTAGCTGAGCAGTTCTTC
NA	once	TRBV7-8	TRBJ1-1	CASSLVGQLNTEAFF	TGTGCCAGCAGCTTAGTCGGGCAGTTGAACACTGAAGCTTTCTTT
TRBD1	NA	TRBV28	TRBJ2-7	CASSLGQGSEQYF	TGTGCCAGCAGTTTGGGACAGGGATCCGAGCAGTACTTC
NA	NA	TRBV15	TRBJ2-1	CATSPSERNYNEQFF	TGTGCCACCAGCCCCTCCGAGCGTAATTACAATGAGCAGTTCTTC
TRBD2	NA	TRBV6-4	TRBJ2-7	CASSEVTRGSGSPYEQYF	TGTGCCAGCAGTGAAGTCACTAGGGGTAGCGGGAGCCCCTACGAGCAGTACTTC
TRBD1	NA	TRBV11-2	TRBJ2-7	CASSRNRDRYYEQYF	TGTGCCAGCAGCCGAAACCGGGACAGATACTACGAGCAGTACTTC
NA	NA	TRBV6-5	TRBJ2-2	CASSRPANTGELFF	TGTGCCAGCAGTAGGCCCGCGAACACCGGGGAGCTGTTTTTT
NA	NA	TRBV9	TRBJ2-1	CASSENRNGLYNEQFF	TGTGCCAGCAGCGAAAACAGGAACGGGCTATACAATGAGCAGTTCTTC
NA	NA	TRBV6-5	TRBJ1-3	CASSYSGAAGNTIYF	TGTGCCAGCAGTTACTCCGGGGCGGCTGGAAACACCATATATTTT
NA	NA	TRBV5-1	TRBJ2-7	CASSLQGFDEQYF	TGCGCCAGCAGCCTCCAAGGGTTCGACGAGCAGTACTTC
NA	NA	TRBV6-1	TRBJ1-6	CASSGGFYNSPLHF	TGTGCCAGCAGTGGGGGATTCTATAATTCACCCCTCCACTTT
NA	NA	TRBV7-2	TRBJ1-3	CASSLETGSGNTIYF	TGTGCCAGCAGCTTAGAGACAGGCTCTGGAAACACCATATATTTT
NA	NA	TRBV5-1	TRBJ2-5	CASSLAGREWETQYF	TGCGCCAGCAGCTTGGCGGGGCGGGAATGGGAGACCCAGTACTTC
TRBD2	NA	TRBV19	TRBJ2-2	CASNNGGTNTGELFF	TGTGCCAGTAATAACGGGGGGACGAACACCGGGGAGCTGTTTTTT
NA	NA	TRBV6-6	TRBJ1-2	CASSYPGQANYGYTF	TGTGCCAGCAGTTACCCGGGACAAGCTAACTATGGCTACACCTTC
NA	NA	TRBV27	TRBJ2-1	CASFSGLGGKQFF	TGTGCCAGCTTCAGTGGACTGGGGGGCAAACAGTTCTTC
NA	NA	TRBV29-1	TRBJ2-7	CSAPKAGTSSYEQYF	TGCAGCGCTCCGAAAGCGGGCACCAGCTCCTACGAGCAGTACTTC
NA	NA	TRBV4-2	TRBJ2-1	CASSQEGARSYNEQFF	TGTGCCAGCAGCCAAGAGGGCGCCCGCTCCTACAATGAGCAGTTCTTC
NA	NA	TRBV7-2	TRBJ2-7	CASSLGTNSYEQYF	TGTGCCAGCAGCTTGGGAACGAACTCCTACGAGCAGTACTTC
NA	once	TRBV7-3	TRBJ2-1	CASSLLVGAVDEQFF	TGTGCCAGCAGCTTACTTGTGGGAGCGGTGGATGAGCAGTTCTTC
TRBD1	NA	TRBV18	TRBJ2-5	CASSPGQGEGETQYF	TGTGCCAGCTCACCGGGACAGGGAGAAGGGGAGACCCAGTACTTC
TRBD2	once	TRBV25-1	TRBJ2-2	CASSEYPAGGFGELFF	TGTGCCAGCAGTGAATATCCAGCGGGAGGGTTCGGGGAGCTGTTTTTT
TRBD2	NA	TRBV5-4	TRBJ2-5	CASSTGTSGRAETQYF	TGTGCCAGCAGCACAGGGACTAGCGGGAGAGCGGAGACCCAGTACTTC
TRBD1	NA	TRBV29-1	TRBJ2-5	CSARGQDQETQYF	TGCAGCGCCCGAGGACAGGATCAAGAGACCCAGTACTTC
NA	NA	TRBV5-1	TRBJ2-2	CASRGEGMETGELFF	TGCGCCAGCAGGGGTGAAGGCATGGAGACCGGGGAGCTGTTTTTT
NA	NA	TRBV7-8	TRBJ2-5	CASSLEYGLETQYF	TGTGCCAGCAGCTTAGAGTATGGGCTAGAGACCCAGTACTTC
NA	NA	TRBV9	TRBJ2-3	CASSLSGLSSTDTQYF	TGTGCCAGCAGCCTTTCCGGACTGTCTAGCACAGATACGCAGTATTTT
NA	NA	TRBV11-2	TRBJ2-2	CASSPRRGTGELFF	TGTGCCAGCAGCCCCCGTCGCGGCACCGGGGAGCTGTTTTTT
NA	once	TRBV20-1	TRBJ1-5	CSVLGNQPQHF	TGCAGTGTCCTTGGCAATCAGCCCCAGCATTTT
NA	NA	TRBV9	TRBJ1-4	CASSAQSIQGTEKLFF	TGTGCCAGCAGCGCACAGTCGATCCAGGGCACAGAAAAACTGTTTTTT
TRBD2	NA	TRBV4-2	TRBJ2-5	CASSRGGAGVRETQYF	TGTGCCAGCAGCCGAGGTGGGGCGGGAGTACGGGAGACCCAGTACTTC
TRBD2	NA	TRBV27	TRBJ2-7	CASSFLSGSSYEQYF	TGTGCCAGCAGTTTCCTTAGCGGGAGTTCCTACGAGCAGTACTTC
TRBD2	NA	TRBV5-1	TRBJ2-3	CASSSGTSGLPTDTQYF	TGCGCCAGCAGCTCCGGGACTAGCGGGCTCCCCACAGATACGCAGTATTTT
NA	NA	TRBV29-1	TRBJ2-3	CSVAHPSSTDTQYF	TGCAGCGTTGCCCACCCCTCAAGCACAGATACGCAGTATTTT
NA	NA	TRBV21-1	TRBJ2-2	CASSKFGRGITGELFF	NA
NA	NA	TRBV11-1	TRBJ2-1	CASSLEQGPYNEQFF	TGTGCCAGCAGCTTAGAACAGGGCCCCTACAATGAGCAGTTCTTC
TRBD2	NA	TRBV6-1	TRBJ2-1	CASTEQREGRQFF	TGTGCCAGCACCGAGCAGCGGGAGGGCCGACAGTTCTTC
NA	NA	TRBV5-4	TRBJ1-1	CASSLVFGNTEAFF	TGTGCCAGCAGCCTTGTTTTTGGGAACACTGAAGCTTTCTTT
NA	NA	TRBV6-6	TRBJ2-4	CASSYEWAAKNIQYF	TGTGCCAGCAGTTACGAATGGGCGGCCAAAAACATTCAGTACTTC